The rows below give T cell receptor beta chains drawn from one sample of a study of a mutant IDH1 vaccine in newly diagnosed glioma. TCRdb keeps only in-frame clones here, not all; method: immunoSEQ multiplex PCR. Here the sample spans about 65,000 clones, roughly 84% being singletons. These receptors' targets are unknown. The sequenced sample was PBMCs, obtained from a glioma patient whose treatment included an IDH1 peptide vaccine. These receptors originate from a man aged 25 to 45 with glioma. Each CDR3 is given with its conserved first and last residue. The D gene is left open where the match is weak. Only part of the rows carry a size: once, few, many, or a class if the clone is expanded.

>TRBJ2-2|TRBV10-1|.|.
CASSERPGELFF
TGCGCCAGCAGTGAACGGCCCGGGGAGCTGTTTTTT
>TRBJ2-1|TRBV7-9|TRBD1|once
CASSTGTGTYNEQFF
TGTGCCAGCAGCACCGGGACAGGGACCTACAATGAGCAGTTCTTC
>TRBJ2-5|TRBV7-8|TRBD2|.
CASSPSRWRGGKETQYF
TGTGCCAGCAGCCCGAGTAGGTGGCGGGGGGGGAAAGAGACCCAGTACTTC
>TRBJ2-1|TRBV9|TRBD2|.
CASSVGLAGGLAGNEQFF
TGTGCCAGCAGCGTAGGTCTAGCGGGGGGGCTAGCCGGCAATGAGCAGTTCTTC
>TRBJ2-7|TRBV6-5|.|.
CASSDLRGPVYEQYF
TGTGCCAGCAGTGACTTACGGGGACCGGTCTACGAGCAGTACTTC
>TRBJ2-5|TRBV7-8|TRBD2|.
CASSLTSGGARETQYF
TGTGCCAGCAGCCTAACTAGCGGGGGGGCGCGAGAGACCCAGTACTTC
>TRBJ2-1|TRBV4-1|TRBD2|.
CASSPLAGEQFF
TGCGCCAGCAGCCCCCTAGCGGGTGAGCAGTTCTTC
>TRBJ1-5|TRBV30|TRBD1|few
CAWSSDRGSRGNQPQHF
TGTGCCTGGAGCTCAGACAGGGGTTCGAGGGGCAATCAGCCCCAGCATTTT
>TRBJ2-3|TRBV28|.|.
CASSSMKTGSLLDTQYF
TGTGCCAGCAGTTCTATGAAAACGGGATCCCTTCTGGATACGCAGTATTTT
>TRBJ2-5|TRBV5-1|.|.
CASSLSGAQETQYF
TGCGCCAGCAGCTTGAGCGGCGCCCAAGAGACCCAGTACTTC
>TRBJ1-1|TRBV5-1|.|.
CASSLAVAMNTEAFF
TGCGCCAGCAGCTTGGCCGTGGCAATGAACACTGAAGCTTTCTTT
>TRBJ1-5|TRBV4-1|TRBD1|.
CASSQERTGRNQPQHF
TGCGCCAGCAGCCAAGAACGGACAGGGCGCAATCAGCCCCAGCATTTT
>TRBJ1-5|TRBV30|.|few
CAWSPGPLNQPQHF
TGTGCCTGGAGTCCGGGGCCTCTCAATCAGCCCCAGCATTTT
>TRBJ2-1|TRBV11-2|.|.
CASSLTNEQFF
TGTGCCAGCAGTCTAACGAATGAGCAGTTCTTC
>TRBJ1-2|TRBV19|.|few
CASRPVDRVDGYTF
TGTGCCAGTAGACCCGTTGACCGCGTTGATGGCTACACCTTC
>TRBJ2-1|TRBV27|.|.
CASTPRPLGDEQFF
TGTGCCAGCACTCCCCGTCCCCTTGGGGATGAGCAGTTCTTC
>TRBJ1-5|TRBV19|.|.
CASSISGYSNQPQHF
TGTGCCAGTAGTATATCAGGGTATAGCAATCAGCCCCAGCATTTT
>TRBJ2-3|TRBV6-4|TRBD2|.
CASSDSTSGHTDTQYF
TGTGCCAGCAGTGACTCGACTAGCGGGCACACAGATACGCAGTATTTT
>TRBJ1-5|TRBV6-1|.|.
CASSGQGGQPQHF
TGTGCCAGCAGTGGCCAGGGCGGTCAGCCCCAGCATTTT
>TRBJ2-7|TRBV5-1|.|.
CASSLPEGGPSYEQYF
TGCGCCAGCAGTTTACCCGAGGGGGGCCCCTCCTACGAGCAGTACTTC
>TRBJ2-7|TRBV27|.|.
CASSFGSEHEQYF
TGTGCCAGCAGTTTCGGTTCTGAACACGAGCAGTACTTC
>TRBJ1-1|TRBV14|TRBD1|once
CASSQERGTGGTEAFF
TGTGCCAGCAGCCAAGAACGGGGGACAGGTGGCACTGAAGCTTTCTTT
>TRBJ2-7|TRBV28|.|.
CASSPAGGTREQYF
TGTGCCAGCAGTCCCGCAGGGGGGACTAGGGAGCAGTACTTC